This T cell receptor beta chain is from a study of vaccination effects on CD4 cells after COVID-19. The V gene lost 1 base and the J gene lost 6 bases, with 10 bases spanning the gap. The V gene's germline CDR1 is SGHNT and CDR2 YENEEA. The CDR3 runs 14 residues. Expansion with viral peptide pools was applied to antigen-specific CD4+ T cells by the ViraFEST assay prior to sequencing. When more than 9 days of culture had elapsed, CD4+ T cells were isolated. According to the study, vaccine recipients showed no prior SARS-CoV-2 infection and negative nucleocapsid antibodies. The repertoire was sequenced with immunoSEQ multiplex PCR; TCRdb's copy has only in-frame clones and lacks some. This sample has fewer than 85,000 clones, with 78% found just once. This clone appeared once. What it recognizes is unknown.

This rearrangement joins TRBV11-3 to TRBJ2-1; D unresolved. The receptor was derived from a human donor who received a COVID-19 vaccine. This sample comprised CD4+ T cells from PBMCs cultured with SARS-CoV-2 spike peptides, obtained before COVID-19 vaccination. The CDR3 reads CASSLGGSSNEQFF. CDR3 coding DNA: TGTGCCAGCAGCTTAGGCGGTTCCAGCAATGAGCAGTTCTTC.